These 17 T cell receptor beta chains came from one sample sequenced in a study of cytomegalovirus exposure and HLA in healthy donors (dated by TCRdb to 2015 to 2018). The library was built by means of the immunoSEQ multiplex PCR assay. The multiplex PCR relied on a mix of 60 forward primers for TCR Vbeta segments and 13 reverse primers for TCR Jbeta segments. TCRdb limited this immuneACCESS table to in-frame rearrangements with V and J called. A share of clones is missing; checked studies link under half to unresolved V genes, and the rest is unexplained. In all, the sample holds some 200,000 clones, and around four fifths of those were seen once. About 1.6% of the sample lies in the top ten. The sample comprised PBMCs. The origin of the receptors is a man aged 50-59 years in good health and CMV-seronegative.

This chain connects TRBV5-1 to TRBJ1-1, with D possibly matching TRBD1 (5 bases). The CDR3 length is 13 residues. V was pared by 4 bases and J by 6 bases, with 13 bases between. Looked up from germline, CDR1 is SGHRS and CDR2 is YFSETQ. The CDR3 protein is CASSPWGRAEAFF. CDR3 nucleotide sequence: TGCGCCAGCAGCCCGTGGGGGAGGGCTGAAGCTTTCTTT.

The genes are TRBV5-3 and TRBJ2-5; perhaps TRBD1 as D (5 bases). TRBV5-3 is filed as an ORF, its function uncertain. V was trimmed by 1 base and J by 5 bases, leaving 18 bases between them. The CDR3 contains 16 residues. The CDR3 region has the DNA TGTGCCAGAAGCTTGAAAGAACAGGCTTCGCGGGAGACCCAGTACTTC. Encoded protein: CARSLKEQASRETQYF.

This clone was observed a single time. V gene TRBV19 combines with J gene TRBJ2-5, with 8 bases fitting TRBD1. With V trimmed by 6 bases and J by 5 bases, 5 bases remained unmatched. The germline gives CDR1 LNHDA, CDR2 SQIVND (reference sequence). There are 13 residues in the CDR3. The CDR3 DNA follows: TGTGCCAGTAGCGACAGGGGTCGGGAGACCCAGTACTTC. Protein sequence: CASSDRGRETQYF.

This clone was counted between two and nine times. This chain's CDR3 is CASSVGRAHYNEQFF. The CDR3 DNA reads as TGTGCCAGCAGCGTAGGCAGGGCTCACTACAATGAGCAGTTCTTC. The V and J genes are TRBV9 and TRBJ2-1, with D maybe TRBD1 (5 bases). The CDR3 is 15 amino acids. V shed 0 bases and J shed 3 bases, with 10 bases lying between them. Per the germline V gene, CDR1 is SGDLS and CDR2 is YYNGEE.

This clone appeared a few times. The chain couples TRBV28 to TRBJ1-1, with D hard to call. The CDR3 totals 16 residues. CDR1 is MDHEN and CDR2 is SYDVKM in the germline V gene. Trimming removed 7 bases from V and 0 bases from J, with 18 bases in between. This CDR3 is CASTPGPHRVNTEAFF. CDR3 sequence (DNA): TGTGCCAGCACCCCTGGGCCGCACAGAGTGAACACTGAAGCTTTCTTT.

This clone appeared a few times. The CDR3 protein is CASARDRGNTDTQYF. For the CDR3, the DNA is TGTGCCAGCGCTAGGGACAGGGGAAACACAGATACGCAGTATTTT. The chain couples TRBV6-1 to TRBJ2-3, with TRBD1 matching over 10 bases. Germline V gives CDR1 MNHNS, CDR2 SASEGT. V lost 8 bases, J lost 2 bases, and 7 bases stayed unmatched. This CDR3 is built from 15 residues.

The gene calls are TRBV6-5 and TRBJ1-6; no clear D. Germline CDR1 reads MNHEY; CDR2 reads SVGAGI. This CDR3 is 11 amino acids long. V was clipped by 8 bases and J by 6 bases, with 5 bases between them. The CDR3 is CASGLNSPLHF. CDR3 in DNA: TGTGCCAGCGGACTTAATTCACCCCTCCACTTT.

The chain links TRBV10-1 to TRBJ1-2; the match to TRBD1 covers 11 bases. The CDR3 runs 15 residues. The trim removed 0 bases at V and 5 bases at J, leaving 2 bases unmatched. Germline values: CDR1 WNHNN, CDR2 SYGVQD (reference sequence). CDR3 sequence reads: CASSESGQGAYGYTF. CDR3 DNA: TGCGCCAGCAGTGAGTCCGGACAGGGGGCTTATGGCTACACCTTC.

In its sample, this clone was seen once. The chain employs TRBV10-3 and TRBJ2-1; TRBD2 matches 12 bases. This CDR3 spans 16 amino acids. Germline values: CDR1 ENHRY, CDR2 SYGVKD. J gave up 7 bases and V 4 bases, and 8 bases lay outside the gene matches. CDR3 nucleotides: TGTGCCATCAGTGGGACTAGCGGGGATCTTGGGAATGAGCAGTTCTTC. This gives the protein CAISGTSGDLGNEQFF.

This chain joins TRBV6-1 and TRBJ1-5, with TRBD1 identical over 8 bases. Germline CDR1 is MNHNS and CDR2 is SASEGT. The CDR3 contains 14 residues. J was trimmed by 6 bases and V by 4 bases; bases with no gene match: 5. CDR3 in amino acids: CASSGQGWSQPQHF. For the CDR3, the DNA is TGTGCCAGCAGTGGACAGGGGTGGTCTCAGCCCCAGCATTTT.

The chain joins TRBV7-4 to TRBJ2-7; TRBD2 agrees at 9 bases. The CDR3 is 17 amino acids. The trim removed 2 bases at V and 5 bases at J, leaving 13 bases unmatched. From germline, CDR1 is SGHVT and CDR2 SQSDAQ. In DNA form, the CDR3 reads TGTGCCAGCAGCTTATTCCATAGGGCTAGCGGGACTCACGAGCAGTACTTC. Encoded protein: CASSLFHRASGTHEQYF.

A note on this clone: The same CDR3 is also encoded by other DNA sequences in this sample. The chain combines TRBV6-5 with TRBJ2-7, with D possibly being TRBD1 (5 bases). Trimming shortened V by 3 bases and J by 2 bases, and 8 bases separated the two germline ends. CDR1 and CDR2 (germline): MNHEY, SVGAGI. This CDR3 spans 13 amino acids. CDR3: CASSYEGAYEQYF. The CDR3 nucleotides read TGTGCCAGCAGTTATGAAGGGGCCTACGAGCAGTACTTC.

V and J are TRBV15 and TRBJ2-7; TRBD2 aligns across 9 bases. The CDR3 runs 16 residues. Germline CDR1 is LNHNV and CDR2 is YYDKDF (reference sequence). The V gene end was trimmed by 8 bases and the J gene end by 1 base; junction bases not matched to a gene: 12. The CDR3 spells CATARLGLASSYEQYF. DNA of the CDR3: TGTGCCACCGCGCGACTCGGACTAGCGTCATCCTACGAGCAGTACTTC.

The rearrangement joins TRBV19 to TRBJ2-1, with TRBD1 matching 8 bases. Trimming removed 4 bases from V and 1 base from J; junction bases left unmatched: 3. This CDR3 is built from 15 residues. Germline loops: CDR1 LNHDA, CDR2 SQIVND (reference sequence). CDR3 amino acids: CASSTDRGSYNEQFF. The CDR3 nucleotides are TGTGCCAGTAGTACAGACAGGGGATCCTACAATGAGCAGTTCTTC.

The chain carries TRBV5-4 and TRBJ2-7; 8 bases match TRBD2. The trim removed 4 bases at V and 7 bases at J, leaving 13 bases unmatched. Per germline, CDR1 SGHNT and CDR2 YYREEE (reference sequence). The CDR3 sequence is 15 residues long. CDR3 DNA: TGTGCCAGCAGCGGTGGACTAGCATCCTCGGGGGAGCAGTACTTC. It yields the protein CASSGGLASSGEQYF.

The rearrangement joins TRBV6-6 to TRBJ1-4, with unresolved D. The CDR3 spans 16 residues. The V end was cut by 0 bases, the J end by 1 base, with 9 bases between. From germline, CDR1 is MNHNY and CDR2 SVGAGI (reference sequence). The CDR3 region has the DNA TGTGCCAGCAGTTACTCAAACAGTGTAACTAATGAAAAACTGTTTTTT. Residues: CASSYSNSVTNEKLFF.

On this clone: The sample has other DNA sequences that encode this CDR3 too. The rearrangement joins TRBV19 to TRBJ1-5; TRBD1 aligns across 8 bases. CDR3 length equals 14 residues. Looked up from germline, CDR1 is LNHDA and CDR2 is SQIVND (reference sequence). The V segment lost 4 bases and the J segment 7 bases; nucleotides outside the gene matches: 6. CDR3 sequence (DNA): TGTGCCAGTAGTACCGACAGGGGAGGGCAGCCCCAGCATTTT. Translation gives CASSTDRGGQPQHF.